What follows are 32 T cell receptor beta chains derived from one specimen sequenced in a study of early T cells in non-severe SARS-CoV-2 infection listed by TCRdb under 2021. The method behind the library was 5' RACE. Instrument on record: NextSeq 500. The public reads were reanalyzed by TCRdb: fastp trimming at Q25, MiXCR alignment, in-frame beta chains only. Records with the same CDR3 protein are collapsed into one entry carrying the most frequent genes and DNA. The sample table shows approximately 81,000 distinct CDR3 sequences, and over 10% are seen once. Jointly, the top ten make up 4.5% to 7% of the sample. The sequenced sample consisted of whole blood. The receptors derive from an adult who was a healthcare worker with PCR-confirmed SARS-CoV-2 infection or an uninfected control (not recorded which).

This clonotype was picked up a small number of times. The CDR3 DNA reads TGCGCCAGCACGTCCCTAGGGGATACGCAGTATTTT. It encodes CASTSLGDTQYF. The rearrangement links TRBV5-1 to TRBJ2-3, with D hard to call. Germline V CDR1 and CDR2: SGHRS, YFSETQ. Trimming left V 6 bases short and J 6 bases short, with 11 bases between. This CDR3 is 12 amino acids long.

In its sample, this clonotype was seen many times. As DNA, the CDR3 is TGCGCCAGCAGCAGGGGACAGGGGGCGAGGGAGACTGAAGCTTTCTTT. The encoded protein is CASSRGQGARETEAFF. The chain has TRBV5-1 and TRBJ1-1, with 12 bases lining up with TRBD1. In germline, CDR1 is SGHRS, CDR2 YFSETQ. J was trimmed by 5 bases and V by 4 bases; bases with no gene match: 9. CDR3 length equals 16 residues.

The CDR3 region is CAWATGTNISGNTIYF. CDR3 coding DNA: TGTGCCTGGGCCACCGGGACAAATATCTCTGGAAACACCATATATTTT. The chain uses TRBV30 and TRBJ1-3; D is possibly TRBD1 (6 bases). This CDR3 region has 16 residues. The ends were cut back, 5 bases at V and 0 bases at J, with 17 bases in the middle. Germline CDR1 and CDR2: GTSNPN and SVGIG (reference sequence).

This clonotype was detected a few times. The chain recombines TRBV5-1 with TRBJ2-7, with 10 bases identical to TRBD1. V lost 4 bases, J lost 3 bases, and 4 bases stayed unmatched. Germline CDR1 is SGHRS and CDR2 is YFSETQ. The CDR3 is 14 amino acids. CDR3 loop: CASSGDRGFYEQYF. The CDR3 nucleotides read TGCGCCAGCAGCGGGGACAGGGGCTTCTACGAGCAGTACTTC. The variable domain in full, completed from reference TRBV5-1 and TRBJ2-7, reads KAGVTQTPRYLIKTRGQQVTLSCSPISGHRSVSWYQQTPGQGLQFLFEYFSETQRNKGNFPGRFSGRQFSNSRSEMNVSTLELGDSALYLCASSGDRGFYEQYFGPGTRLTVT.

This clonotype was seen ten or more times. The chain joins TRBV5-1 to TRBJ2-1; D is unclear. V was cut by 1 base and J by 0 bases, with 8 bases left in between. From germline, CDR1 is SGHRS and CDR2 YFSETQ. This CDR3 is 15 amino acids long. The CDR3 region is CASSLRDSSYNEQFF. The CDR3 DNA sequence: TGCGCCAGCAGCTTGAGGGATAGCTCCTACAATGAGCAGTTCTTC.

This clonotype turned up a few times. At one of its ends the junction is not consistent with the germline gene, which may arise from a read error. The CDR3 DNA reads as TGTGCCAGCAGTATAGCGGGGGAGTCCTACGAGCAGTACTTC. It is translated as CASSIAGESYEQYF. The chain employs TRBV10-3 and TRBJ2-7; TRBD2 aligns across 9 bases. The CDR3 contains 14 residues. Germline assignment: CDR1 ENHRY and CDR2 SYGVKD.

V is TRBV30 and J is TRBJ2-3; a possible D gene is TRBD2 (5 bases). Germline V lookup: CDR1 GTSNPN, CDR2 SVGIG (reference sequence). The V and J ends lost 4 bases and 4 bases respectively, with 9 bases between them. CDR3 size: 12 residues. The CDR3: CAWTLGPDTQYF. The CDR3 nucleotides are TGTGCCTGGACACTAGGGCCAGATACGCAGTATTTT.

In its sample, this clonotype was seen a few times. The chain combines TRBV9 with TRBJ2-7; 10 bases line up with TRBD2. V lost 4 bases, J lost 6 bases, and 7 bases stayed unmatched. Germline V lookup: CDR1 SGDLS, CDR2 YYNGEE. The CDR3 is 14 residues long. The CDR3 region has the DNA TGTGCCAGCAGCACGGGACTAGCGCCTGGCGAGCAGTACTTC. It is translated as CASSTGLAPGEQYF.

This chain joins TRBV6-4 and TRBJ2-2; D tentatively reads TRBD1 or TRBD2 (6 bases each). Germline V CDR1 and CDR2: MRHNA, SNTAGT. With 6 bases removed from V and 6 bases from J, the gap between germline ends came to 17 bases. The CDR3 length is 15 residues. The CDR3 protein is CASSVGGGGPGELFF. CDR3 bases: TGTGCCAGCAGCGTTGGAGGGGGAGGCCCCGGGGAGCTGTTTTTT.

The rearrangement joins TRBV5-1 to TRBJ2-2; weak D call: TRBD2 (5 bases). Germline V gene data show CDR1 as SGHRS and CDR2 as YFSETQ. Trimming shortened V by 5 bases and J by 5 bases, and 16 bases separated the two germline ends. This CDR3 comprises 15 residues. DNA of the CDR3: TGCGCCAGCAGGGCCCAGACAAGAGGGACCGGGGAGCTGTTTTTT. It specifies CASRAQTRGTGELFF.

This clonotype was detected many times. The rearrangement uses TRBV28 and TRBJ2-6, with D uncertain. The V gene lost 7 bases and the J gene lost 2 bases, with 18 bases spanning the gap. Germline CDR1 MDHEN, CDR2 SYDVKM. This CDR3 has 17 amino acids. The chain's CDR3 is CASTKSWLRAGANVLTF. The CDR3 DNA sequence: TGTGCCAGCACGAAATCCTGGCTCCGCGCTGGGGCCAACGTCCTGACTTTC.

This clonotype has more than one count but fewer than ten. The chain links TRBV12-3 or TRBV12-4 to TRBJ2-3; a weak D match, TRBD2 (6 bases). V was trimmed by 2 bases and J by 1 base, leaving 10 bases between them. The CDR3 runs 15 residues. CDR3 sequence (DNA): TGTGCCAGCAGTTTAATAGCGGCGGGCACAGATACGCAGTATTTT. The encoded protein is CASSLIAAGTDTQYF.

CDR3 bases: TGTGCCAGCAGCTTAAGGCCGTCGGACATTCAGTACTTC. Translation gives CASSLRPSDIQYF. The J gene is TRBJ2-4, the V gene TRBV7-3; D gene unclear. CDR1 is SGHTA and CDR2 is FQGTGA in the germline V gene. The germline V and J ends were trimmed by 1 base and 8 bases, with 9 bases remaining between them. The CDR3 covers 13 residues.

The chain joins TRBV19 to TRBJ2-3; 9 nucleotides align to TRBD1. The junction had 3 bases not matched to a gene; V was cut back by 10 bases and J by 1 base. The V gene's germline CDR1 is LNHDA and CDR2 SQIVND (reference sequence). The CDR3 consists of 13 residues. Here the CDR3 DNA reads TGTGCCACGAGGGACAGGGGCACAGATACGCAGTATTTT. It translates to CATRDRGTDTQYF.

This clonotype was seen a few times. This chain links TRBV12-3 or TRBV12-4 with TRBJ1-2, with 10 bases identical to TRBD1. The J segment lost 7 bases and the V segment lost 5 bases, leaving 10 bases of the junction unmatched. The CDR3 has 15 amino acids. Written as DNA, the CDR3 is TGTGCCAGCAGTGCACGATTGACAGGGGGCTTTGGCTACACCTTC. Its protein is CASSARLTGGFGYTF.

This clonotype has a handful of counts. The chain joins TRBV27 to TRBJ2-3; D is unresolved. Germline V gene lookup returns CDR1 MNHEY and CDR2 SMNVEV (reference sequence). The CDR3 loop spans 11 amino acids. Trimming stripped 6 bases from V and 3 bases from J, with 4 bases between. For the CDR3, the DNA is TGTGCCAGCAGAAAGACAGATACGCAGTATTTT. Translated, it gives CASRKTDTQYF.

Only a few counts were recorded for this clonotype. The chain joins TRBV23-1 to TRBJ2-4, with D perhaps TRBD1 (6 bases). TRBV23-1 is filed as an ORF, its function uncertain. The CDR3 length is 15 residues. V shed 3 bases and J shed 3 bases, with 12 bases lying between them. CDR3: CASSHAAGDKNIQYF. CDR3 DNA sequence: TGCGCCAGCAGTCACGCGGCAGGGGACAAAAACATTCAGTACTTC.

This clonotype was seen a few times. The chain uses TRBV20-1 and TRBJ2-6; D is unclear. The CDR3 covers 11 residues. Germline CDR1 DFQATT, CDR2 SNEGSKA (reference sequence). The V end lost 5 bases, the J end lost 1 base, and 0 bases lay between the germline ends. The DNA for the CDR3 is TGCAGTGCTTCTGGGGCCAACGTCCTGACTTTC. Its translation is CSASGANVLTF.

In this sample, this clonotype turned up many times. As DNA, the CDR3 is TGTGCCAGCTCACCACCGAACAGGGGAAGCACAGATACGCAGTATTTT. Translation: CASSPPNRGSTDTQYF. V usage is TRBV18 and J usage is TRBJ2-3, with 7 nucleotides matching TRBD1. Trimming removed 0 bases from V and 0 bases from J; junction bases left unmatched: 3. Germline V gene lookup returns CDR1 KGHSH and CDR2 LQKENI. The CDR3 spans 16 residues.

This clonotype was counted between two and nine times. The rearrangement links TRBV7-6 to TRBJ2-3; 9 bases line up with TRBD2. Germline V gene lookup returns CDR1 SGHVS and CDR2 FNYEAQ. This CDR3 has 15 amino acids. J gave up 4 bases and V 3 bases, and 5 bases lay outside the gene matches. CDR3 DNA sequence: TGTGCCAGCAGCTTCGCGGGAGGGCTCTCAGATACGCAGTATTTT. This codes for CASSFAGGLSDTQYF.

The chain recombines TRBV24-1 with TRBJ2-1; possibly TRBD1 for D (6 bases). The V and J ends lost 4 bases and 15 bases respectively, with 18 bases between them. Germline loops: CDR1 KGHDR, CDR2 SFDVKD. There are 13 residues in the CDR3. This CDR3 is CATSDYTGSLRFF. CDR3 bases: TGTGCCACCAGTGACTATACAGGGAGCTTAAGGTTCTTC.

In its sample, this clonotype was seen many times. One end of the junction does not line up with germline, which may come from a read error. The chain is built from TRBV20-1 and TRBJ1-2, with D maybe TRBD1 (6 bases). The CDR3 runs to 13 residues. Germline CDR1 and CDR2: DFQATT and SNEGSKA (reference sequence). The CDR3 nucleotides read TGCAGTGCTAGAGGTCAGGGGAAGAATGGGTACACCTTC. This encodes CSARGQGKNGYTF.

V gene TRBV20-1 combines with J gene TRBJ2-3; TRBD2 might be the D (6 bases). Germline V gene lookup returns CDR1 DFQATT and CDR2 SNEGSKA (reference sequence). The germline V and J ends were trimmed by 6 bases and 0 bases, with 13 bases remaining between them. This CDR3 is 14 amino acids long. The CDR3 spells CSANRGRSTDTQYF. The CDR3 nucleotides read TGCAGTGCCAACCGGGGGAGAAGCACAGATACGCAGTATTTT.

A word on this clonotype: A much larger clone sits a single nucleotide away, making a read error possible. The chain is built from TRBV5-5 and TRBJ2-7, with a tentative D call TRBD1 (6 bases). Germline V gene data show CDR1 as SGHKS and CDR2 as YYEKEE (reference sequence). Trimming removed 4 bases at V and 7 bases at J, with 21 bases between. CDR3 size: 15 residues. DNA of the CDR3: TGTGCCAGCAGCCCCATGGACAGACCAGGCCCAGAGCAGTACTTC. Amino acid sequence: CASSPMDRPGPEQYF.

This clonotype was detected only a few times. DNA of the CDR3: TGCAGCGTTGAAGAGACCCGACAGTCGGGGCAGTACTTC. The encoded protein is CSVEETRQSGQYF. V gene TRBV29-1 combines with J gene TRBJ2-7; D is perhaps TRBD1 (5 bases). Trimming took off 0 bases at V and 9 bases at J, with 15 bases between the two ends. CDR1 is SQVTM and CDR2 is ANQGSEA in the germline V gene. The CDR3 has 13 residues.

CDR3 DNA: TGTGCCAGCAGTCGACTGGGCTCCTATGGCTACACCTTC. Translating gives CASSRLGSYGYTF. The rearrangement links TRBV2 to TRBJ1-2; D unclear. Germline values: CDR1 SNHLY, CDR2 FYNNEI. This CDR3 has 13 amino acids. V shed 5 bases and J shed 4 bases, with 11 bases lying between them.

This clonotype was detected many times. This chain uses TRBV5-1 with TRBJ2-2, with 12 bases lining up with TRBD2. Germline assignment: CDR1 SGHRS and CDR2 YFSETQ. V gave up 2 bases and J gave up 2 bases; unmatched junction bases: 1. The CDR3 contains 16 residues. The CDR3 region is CASSLLAGGNTGELFF. CDR3 bases: TGCGCCAGCAGCTTACTAGCGGGAGGAAACACCGGGGAGCTGTTTTTT. The variable domain in full, completed from reference TRBV5-1 and TRBJ2-2, reads KAGVTQTPRYLIKTRGQQVTLSCSPISGHRSVSWYQQTPGQGLQFLFEYFSETQRNKGNFPGRFSGRQFSNSRSEMNVSTLELGDSALYLCASSLLAGGNTGELFFGEGSRLTVL.

This clonotype has at least ten counts. The rearrangement joins TRBV5-1 to TRBJ2-2; D is unresolved. CDR1 and CDR2 from the germline V gene are SGHRS and YFSETQ. V was cut by 5 bases and J by 5 bases, with 10 bases left in between. This CDR3 spans 13 amino acids. The CDR3 sequence is CASRPGWTGELFF. CDR3 nucleotide sequence: TGCGCCAGCAGACCTGGTTGGACCGGGGAGCTGTTTTTT. Supplemented by reference TRBV5-1 and TRBJ2-2, the full variable domain reads KAGVTQTPRYLIKTRGQQVTLSCSPISGHRSVSWYQQTPGQGLQFLFEYFSETQRNKGNFPGRFSGRQFSNSRSEMNVSTLELGDSALYLCASRPGWTGELFFGEGSRLTVL.

This clonotype was recorded a few times. This rearrangement joins TRBV30 to TRBJ2-7, with D unresolved. V gave up 3 bases and J gave up 3 bases, with 12 bases separating them. Germline assignment: CDR1 GTSNPN and CDR2 SVGIG (reference sequence). CDR3 length: 13 residues. The CDR3 spells CAWRGVPYYEQYF. Written as DNA, the CDR3 is TGTGCCTGGAGAGGAGTGCCCTACTACGAGCAGTACTTC. The full variable domain, completed using reference TRBV30 and TRBJ2-7, is SQTIHQWPATLVQPVGSPLSLECTVEGTSNPNLYWYRQAAGRGLQLLFYSVGIGQISSEVPQNLSASRPQDRQFILSSKKLLLSDSGFYLCAWRGVPYYEQYFGPGTRLTVT.

The chain employs TRBV28 and TRBJ1-2, with TRBD1 identical over 9 bases. Unmatched junction bases numbered 10, after V lost 3 bases and J lost 8 bases. Germline V gene data show CDR1 as MDHEN and CDR2 as SYDVKM. The CDR3 covers 15 residues. The CDR3: CASSFAGTGSGGYTF. CDR3 bases: TGTGCCAGCAGTTTCGCCGGGACAGGGTCTGGGGGCTACACCTTC.

This clonotype was counted between two and nine times. This rearrangement joins TRBV27 to TRBJ1-1; D is perhaps TRBD1 (6 bases). CDR1 MNHEY and CDR2 SMNVEV come from the germline V gene (reference sequence). The CDR3 sequence is 13 residues long. V was pared by 5 bases and J by 1 base, with 8 bases between. The CDR3 spells CASSQQGNTEAFF. The CDR3 coding sequence is TGTGCCAGCAGTCAACAGGGGAACACTGAAGCTTTCTTT.

The rearrangement links TRBV7-8 to TRBJ2-5; 7 nucleotides align to TRBD1. The CDR3 spans 14 residues. The germline gives CDR1 SGHVS, CDR2 FQNEAQ. The V segment lost 5 bases and the J segment 5 bases; nucleotides outside the gene matches: 8. CDR3 region: CASSNPTGPETQYF. The CDR3 coding sequence is TGTGCCAGCAGCAACCCGACAGGGCCGGAGACCCAGTACTTC.